This T cell receptor (beta chain) stems from a study of T cells in Graves' hyperthyroidism and ophthalmopathy (dated by TCRdb to the late 2010s). About the investigation overall: Peripheral blood was collected at initial diagnosis, before any treatment. Thyroid tissue and blood T-cell repertoires from six or seven Graves' hyperthyroidism patients were also compared in the study. To identify distinguishing TCR V-J signatures, a discovery cohort of about 95 patients was used, comprising 40 to 45 with Graves' ophthalmopathy and some 60 with stable Graves' hyperthyroidism. For training and testing, the 100 or so patients in the discovery cohort were randomly divided in a 7:3 ratio. After blood sampling, hyperthyroidism patients were treated with methimazole at a starting dose of 30 mg daily, and ophthalmopathy patients were treated with high-dose intravenous methylprednisolone. An independent validation cohort of 18 to 20 hyperthyroidism patients and 17 patients who later progressed to ophthalmopathy tested prospective prediction of ophthalmopathy. TCR Vbeta CDR3 sequencing of 130 to 150 peripheral blood samples (more than 40 ophthalmopathy, 75 hyperthyroidism and around 17 progressor patients) is reported in the paper.

Moderately to severely active disease, a Clinical Activity Score of at least 3, a NOSPECS grade of at least 4, and a duration under 3 months were present in ophthalmopathy patients. Patients with uncontrolled infections, other autoimmune diseases, pregnancy or lactation were excluded. Diagnoses were based on clinical symptoms, serum thyroxine and TRAb, thyroid ultrasound and orbital computed tomography. PBMCs were isolated from approximately 10 ml of fresh peripheral blood by Ficoll-Paque density gradient centrifugation. Trizol reagent was used to extract total RNA, and RNA quality was then checked on an Agilent 2100 Bioanalyzer. A note on this clonotype: There is no known antigen for this receptor. Per-base qualities were not stored, and no clone one base away is much larger.

Including the terminal cysteine and phenylalanine, the CDR3 comprises 14 residues. Just the 42-base CDR3 DNA is kept, in frame starting at base 1. The junction shows trimming of 5 bases on V and 0 bases on J, plus 14 bases between the germline ends. CDR1 and CDR2, per the germline V gene (reference sequence), are DFQATT and SNEGSKA. General findings and caveats noted by the study authors: No statistical method was used to fix the sample size in advance, and group allocation was not hidden from the investigators. Most expanded thyroid clonotypes (frequency above 0.001) were also detected in blood, a finding suggesting that blood repertoires may reflect thyroid immune responses. In validation, the model predicted progression to ophthalmopathy with roughly 66% sensitivity and less than 75% specificity, a median of 6.5 months before onset. A 13 V-J signature model separated ophthalmopathy from stable hyperthyroidism, with 87.88% sensitivity and approximately 81% specificity in cross-validation and 80%/75% in testing.

The TCR beta CDR3 regions were amplified from RNA transcripts. The first round of RT-PCR for the TCR CDR3 was performed with the HTBI primer set and the Qiagen OneStep RT-PCR kit. The libraries were constructed in a second round of multiplex PCR and then size-selected and purified. The libraries were sequenced on an Illumina HiSeq2000 using paired-end 100 bp reads. Per the source publication's procedure: SOAPnuke was used to process the raw data, removing reads that contained adapters or uncalled bases, had a mean Phred below 15, or lacked an exact match to the constant primer or identifier. High-quality paired reads were merged using COPE v1.2.5, and each unique nucleotide sequence was defined as a clonotype. MiTCR v1.1 was used to align the clonotypes against IMGT TRBV, TRBD and TRBJ reference segments. The analysis included only V-J combinations with a frequency above 0.0001, which together covered 99% to 99.2% of the repertoires. A TCS score was defined as the ratio between F50 (clonal expansion) and ExV (chaos), using BLOSUM62-based TCRdist between CDR3 peptides within each V-J. Welch's t-statistics and random forest reduced 514 V-J features to 13, which were used in a naive Bayes classifier (R e1071). TCRdb reanalyzed the raw reads on its own, using fastp at Q25 for trimming and MiXCR for clone calling, and kept in-frame beta chains. One record per CDR3 amino acid sequence lists the most common genes and DNA. The V and J calls were determined by TCRdb, not by the authors. The sample table contains approximately 600,000 distinct CDR3 sequences; only one count was recorded for around 21% of them. The leading ten clones occupy about 34% of the sample.

The receptor comes from a young man with Graves' ophthalmopathy. Sequenced sample: blood. The receptor chain draws on TRBV20-1 and TRBJ2-7, with the D gene call left open. The DNA sequence follows: TGCAGTGCTCCTAGGACCGACGTCTCCTACGAGCAGTACTTC. Translated, this gives CSAPRTDVSYEQYF.